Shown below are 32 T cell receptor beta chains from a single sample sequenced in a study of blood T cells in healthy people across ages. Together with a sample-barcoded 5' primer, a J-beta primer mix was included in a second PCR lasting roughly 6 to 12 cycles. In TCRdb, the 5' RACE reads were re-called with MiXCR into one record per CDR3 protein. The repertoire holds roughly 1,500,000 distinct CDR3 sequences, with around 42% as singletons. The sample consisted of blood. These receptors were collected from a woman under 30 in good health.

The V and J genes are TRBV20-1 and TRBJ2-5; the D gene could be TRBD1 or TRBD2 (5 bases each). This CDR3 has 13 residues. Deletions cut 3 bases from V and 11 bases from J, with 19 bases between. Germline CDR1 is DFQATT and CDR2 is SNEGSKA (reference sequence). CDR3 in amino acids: CSARRGVPDEQYF. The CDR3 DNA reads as TGCAGTGCTAGGCGAGGGGTTCCCGATGAGCAGTACTTC.

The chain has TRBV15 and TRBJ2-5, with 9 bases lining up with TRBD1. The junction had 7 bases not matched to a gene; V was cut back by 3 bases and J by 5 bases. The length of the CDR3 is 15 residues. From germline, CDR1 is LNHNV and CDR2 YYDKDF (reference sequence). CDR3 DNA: TGTGCCACCAGCAGCCCACAGGGGGCTCAGGAGACCCAGTACTTC. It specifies CATSSPQGAQETQYF.

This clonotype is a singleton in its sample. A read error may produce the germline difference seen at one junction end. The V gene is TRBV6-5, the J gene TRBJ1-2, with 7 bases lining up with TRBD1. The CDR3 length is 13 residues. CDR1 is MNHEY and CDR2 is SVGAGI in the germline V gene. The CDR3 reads CASSFTGDYGHTF. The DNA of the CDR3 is TGTGCCAGCAGTTTCACAGGGGACTATGGCCACACCTTC.

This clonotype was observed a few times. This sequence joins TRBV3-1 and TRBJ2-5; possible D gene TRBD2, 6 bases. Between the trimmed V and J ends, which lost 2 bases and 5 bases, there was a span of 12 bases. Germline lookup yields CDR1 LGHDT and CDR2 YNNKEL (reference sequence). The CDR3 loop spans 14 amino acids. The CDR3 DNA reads TGTGCCAGCAGCCAACGCCGGGGGAGCGAGACCCAGTACTTC. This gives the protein CASSQRRGSETQYF.

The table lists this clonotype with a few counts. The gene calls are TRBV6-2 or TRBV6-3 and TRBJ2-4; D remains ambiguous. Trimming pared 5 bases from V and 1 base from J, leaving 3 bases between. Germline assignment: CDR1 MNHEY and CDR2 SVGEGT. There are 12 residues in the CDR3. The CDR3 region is CASSTAKNIQYF. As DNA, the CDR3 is TGTGCCAGCAGTACCGCCAAAAACATTCAGTACTTC.

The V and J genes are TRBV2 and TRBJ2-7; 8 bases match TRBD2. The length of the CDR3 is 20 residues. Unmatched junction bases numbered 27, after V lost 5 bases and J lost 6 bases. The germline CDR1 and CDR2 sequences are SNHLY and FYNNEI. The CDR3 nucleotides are TGTGCCAGCAGTAAAAGTAGCGGGACCCAAACCAATATCCTACGCTTCGAGCAGTACTTC. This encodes CASSKSSGTQTNILRFEQYF.

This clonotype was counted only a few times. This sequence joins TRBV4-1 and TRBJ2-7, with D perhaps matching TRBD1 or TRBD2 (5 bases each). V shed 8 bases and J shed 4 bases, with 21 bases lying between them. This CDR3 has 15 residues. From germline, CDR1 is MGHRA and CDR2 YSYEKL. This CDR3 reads CASGANRDPRYEQYF. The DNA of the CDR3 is TGCGCCAGCGGCGCAAACCGGGACCCCCGGTACGAGCAGTACTTC.

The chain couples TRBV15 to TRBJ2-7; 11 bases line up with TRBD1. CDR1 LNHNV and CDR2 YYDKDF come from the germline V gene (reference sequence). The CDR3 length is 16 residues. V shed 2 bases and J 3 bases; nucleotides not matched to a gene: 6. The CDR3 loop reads CATSRLGQGANYEQYF. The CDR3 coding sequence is TGTGCCACCAGCAGACTTGGACAGGGGGCGAACTACGAGCAGTACTTC.

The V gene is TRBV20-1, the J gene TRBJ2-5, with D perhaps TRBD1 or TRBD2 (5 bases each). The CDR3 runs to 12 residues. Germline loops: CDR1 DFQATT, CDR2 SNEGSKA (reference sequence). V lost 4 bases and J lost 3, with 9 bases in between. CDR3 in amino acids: CSAIWGKETQYF. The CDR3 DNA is TGCAGTGCTATTTGGGGGAAAGAGACCCAGTACTTC.

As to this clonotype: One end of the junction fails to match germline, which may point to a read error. For the CDR3, the DNA is TGTGCCAGCAGTTCCCCGGGACAGCGCCATGGTTACACCTTC. This codes for CASSSPGQRHGYTF. The V and J genes are TRBV27 and TRBJ1-2; TRBD1 matches at 7 bases. The CDR3 sequence is 14 residues long. Germline-derived CDR1 and CDR2 are MNHEY and SMNVEV (reference sequence).

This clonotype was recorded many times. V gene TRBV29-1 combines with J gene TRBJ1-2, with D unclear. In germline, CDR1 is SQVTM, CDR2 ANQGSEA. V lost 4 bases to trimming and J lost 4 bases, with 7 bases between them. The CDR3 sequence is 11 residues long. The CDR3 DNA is TGCAGCGTTGCCGGGTCCTATGGCTACACCTTC. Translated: CSVAGSYGYTF.

The CDR3 coding sequence is TGTGCCACCAGCAGAGGGACGGGGCTGACCTACAATGAGCAGTTCTTC. Amino acid sequence: CATSRGTGLTYNEQFF. This chain uses TRBV15 with TRBJ2-1, with D perhaps assigned TRBD1 or TRBD2 (5 bases each). Germline V CDR1 and CDR2: LNHNV, YYDKDF (reference sequence). V dropped 1 base and J dropped 2 bases, with 12 bases sitting between them. CDR3 length: 16 amino acids.

The CDR3 region has the DNA TGCAGTGCTAGGGTTGCGGCTAGCGGGAGAAACGAGCAGTACTTC. Its protein is CSARVAASGRNEQYF. V is TRBV20-1 and J is TRBJ2-5; 10 nucleotides agree with TRBD2. The J call may be faulty, since TRBJ2-7 better matches the DNA end. CDR3 size: 15 residues. Looked up from germline, CDR1 is DFQATT and CDR2 is SNEGSKA (reference sequence).

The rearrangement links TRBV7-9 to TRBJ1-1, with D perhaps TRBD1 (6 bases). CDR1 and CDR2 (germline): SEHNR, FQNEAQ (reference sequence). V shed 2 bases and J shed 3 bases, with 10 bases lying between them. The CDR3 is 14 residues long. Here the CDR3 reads CASSLSGGHTEAFF. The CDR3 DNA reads TGTGCCAGCAGCTTATCGGGGGGGCACACTGAAGCTTTCTTT.

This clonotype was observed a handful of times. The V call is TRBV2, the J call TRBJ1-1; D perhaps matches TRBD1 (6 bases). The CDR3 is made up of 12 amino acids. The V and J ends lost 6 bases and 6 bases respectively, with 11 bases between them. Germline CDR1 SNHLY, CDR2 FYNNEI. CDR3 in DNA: TGTGCCAGCAGATTGACAGGTCCTGAAGCTTTCTTT. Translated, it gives CASRLTGPEAFF.

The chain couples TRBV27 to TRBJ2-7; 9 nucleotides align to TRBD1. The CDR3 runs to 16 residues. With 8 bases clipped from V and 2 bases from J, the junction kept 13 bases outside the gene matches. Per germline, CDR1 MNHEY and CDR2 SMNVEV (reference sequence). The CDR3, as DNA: TGTGCCAGCGGCTTCCTGGGACAGGGTGCCGCCTACGAGCAGTACTTC. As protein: CASGFLGQGAAYEQYF.

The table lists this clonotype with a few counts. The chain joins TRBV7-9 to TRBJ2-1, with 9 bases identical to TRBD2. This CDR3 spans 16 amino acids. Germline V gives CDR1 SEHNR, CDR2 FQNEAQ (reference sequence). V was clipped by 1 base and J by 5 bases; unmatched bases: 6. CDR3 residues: CASSLESSGTHNEQFF. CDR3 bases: TGTGCCAGCAGCTTAGAGTCTAGCGGGACCCACAATGAGCAGTTCTTC.

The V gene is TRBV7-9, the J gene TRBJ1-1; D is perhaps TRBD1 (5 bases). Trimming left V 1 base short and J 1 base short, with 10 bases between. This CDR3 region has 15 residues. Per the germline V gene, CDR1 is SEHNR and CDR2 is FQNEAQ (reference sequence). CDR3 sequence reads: CASSLVGDGNTEAFF. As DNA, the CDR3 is TGTGCCAGCAGCTTAGTAGGGGACGGGAACACTGAAGCTTTCTTT. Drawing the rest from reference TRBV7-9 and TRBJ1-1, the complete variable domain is DTGVSQNPRHKITKRGQNVTFRCDPISEHNRLYWYRQTLGQGPEFLTYFQNEAQLEKSRLLSDRFSAERPKGSFSTLEIQRTEQGDSAMYLCASSLVGDGNTEAFFGQGTRLTVV.

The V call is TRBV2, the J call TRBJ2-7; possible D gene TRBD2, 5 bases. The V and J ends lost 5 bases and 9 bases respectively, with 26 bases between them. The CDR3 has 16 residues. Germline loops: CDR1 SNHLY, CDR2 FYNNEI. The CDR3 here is CASSPNRLTGFLRQYF. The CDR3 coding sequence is TGTGCCAGCAGTCCAAATCGACTAACGGGATTCTTAAGGCAGTACTTC.

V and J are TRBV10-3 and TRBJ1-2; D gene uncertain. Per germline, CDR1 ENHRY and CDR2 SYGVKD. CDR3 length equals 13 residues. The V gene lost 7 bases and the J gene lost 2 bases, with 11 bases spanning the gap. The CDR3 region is CAITPDANYGYTF. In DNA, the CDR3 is TGTGCCATCACCCCGGACGCAAACTATGGCTACACCTTC.

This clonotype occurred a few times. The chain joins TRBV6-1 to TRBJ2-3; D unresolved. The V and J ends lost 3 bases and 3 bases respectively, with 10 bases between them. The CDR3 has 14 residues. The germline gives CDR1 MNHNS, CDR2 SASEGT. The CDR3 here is CASSERSFTDTQYF. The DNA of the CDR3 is TGTGCCAGCAGTGAGCGGAGCTTTACAGATACGCAGTATTTT.

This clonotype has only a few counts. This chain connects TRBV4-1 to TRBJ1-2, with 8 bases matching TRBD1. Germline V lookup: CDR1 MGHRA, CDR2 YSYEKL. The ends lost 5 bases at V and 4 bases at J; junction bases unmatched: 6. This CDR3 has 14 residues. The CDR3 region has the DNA TGCGCCAGCAGCGACAGGGGAGGATCCTATGGCTACACCTTC. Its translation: CASSDRGGSYGYTF.

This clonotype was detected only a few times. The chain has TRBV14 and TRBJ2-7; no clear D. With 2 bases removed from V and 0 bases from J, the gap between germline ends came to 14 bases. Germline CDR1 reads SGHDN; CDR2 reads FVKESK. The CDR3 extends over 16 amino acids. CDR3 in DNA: TGTGCCAGCAGCCAATCGCGTCCCATAGGCTCCTACGAGCAGTACTTC. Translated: CASSQSRPIGSYEQYF.

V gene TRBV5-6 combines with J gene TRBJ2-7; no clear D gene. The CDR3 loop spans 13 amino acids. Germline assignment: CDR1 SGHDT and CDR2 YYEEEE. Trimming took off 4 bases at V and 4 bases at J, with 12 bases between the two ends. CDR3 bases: TGTGCCAGCAGCCCCTTCTACAGTTACGAGCAGTACTTC. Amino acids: CASSPFYSYEQYF.

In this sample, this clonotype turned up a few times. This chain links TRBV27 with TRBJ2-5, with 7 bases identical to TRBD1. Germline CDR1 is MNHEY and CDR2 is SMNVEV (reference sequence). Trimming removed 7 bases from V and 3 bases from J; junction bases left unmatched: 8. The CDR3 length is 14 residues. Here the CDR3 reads CASTLQGTEETQYF. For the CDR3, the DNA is TGTGCCAGCACCTTACAAGGGACAGAAGAGACCCAGTACTTC.

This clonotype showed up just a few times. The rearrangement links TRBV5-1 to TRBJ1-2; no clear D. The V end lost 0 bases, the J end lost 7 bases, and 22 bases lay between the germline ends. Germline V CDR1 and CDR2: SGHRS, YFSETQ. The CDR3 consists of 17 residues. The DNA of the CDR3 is TGCGCCAGCAGCTTGGGAGAGGCTGGGGTTGGAATTGGTGGCTACACCTTC. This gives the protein CASSLGEAGVGIGGYTF.

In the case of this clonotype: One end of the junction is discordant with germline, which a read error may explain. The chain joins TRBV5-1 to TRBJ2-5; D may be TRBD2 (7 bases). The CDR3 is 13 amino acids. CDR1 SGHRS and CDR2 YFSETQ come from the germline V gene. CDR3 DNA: TGCGCCAGCAGCGGAGCGGGACAAGAGGCCCAGTACTTC. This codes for CASSGAGQEAQYF.

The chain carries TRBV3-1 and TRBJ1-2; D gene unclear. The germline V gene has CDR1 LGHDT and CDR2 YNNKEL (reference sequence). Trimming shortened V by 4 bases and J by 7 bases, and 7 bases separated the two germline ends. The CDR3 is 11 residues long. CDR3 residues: CASSRLGGYTF. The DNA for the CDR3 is TGTGCCAGCAGCCGTCTCGGTGGCTACACCTTC.

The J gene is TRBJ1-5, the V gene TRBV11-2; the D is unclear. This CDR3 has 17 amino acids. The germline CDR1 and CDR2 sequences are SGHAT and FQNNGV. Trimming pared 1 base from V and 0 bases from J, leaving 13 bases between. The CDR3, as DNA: TGTGCCAGCAGCTTAGGGGCCCAGGTAAATAGCAATCAGCCCCAGCATTTT. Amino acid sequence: CASSLGAQVNSNQPQHF.

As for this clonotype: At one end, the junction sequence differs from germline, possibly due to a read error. The CDR3 DNA is TGTGCCTGCAGCCTAGAATCGGCGGCAGGGGGAGGTTCACCCCTCCACTTT. It translates to CACSLESAAGGGSPLHF. J is TRBJ1-6 and V is TRBV4-2; 7 bases are shared with TRBD1. This CDR3 region has 17 residues. CDR1 and CDR2 from the germline V gene are LGHNA and YNFKEQ.

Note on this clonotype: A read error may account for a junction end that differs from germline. The CDR3 DNA reads TGTGCCAGCCGTTTCTCTGGGGCCAACGTCCAGACTTTC. Its translation is CASRFSGANVQTF. V gene TRBV25-1 combines with J gene TRBJ2-6; possible D gene TRBD1, 5 bases. Germline CDR1 is MGHDK and CDR2 is SYGVNS. The CDR3 consists of 13 residues. Full variable domain (remainder filled in from reference TRBV25-1 and TRBJ2-6): EADIYQTPRYLVIGTGKKITLECSQTMGHDKMYWYQQDPGMELHLIHYSYGVNSTEKGDLSSESTVSRIRTEHFPLTLESARPSHTSQYLCASRFSGANVQTFGAGSRLTVL.

The DNA for the CDR3 is TGCAGTGTCGAGACGGGGTCAGGGGTAGATGAGCAGTTCTTC. It codes for CSVETGSGVDEQFF. The chain employs TRBV20-1 and TRBJ2-1, with a tentative D call TRBD1 (6 bases). The germline V and J ends were trimmed by 7 bases and 8 bases, with 21 bases remaining between them. The length of the CDR3 is 14 residues. The V gene's germline CDR1 is DFQATT and CDR2 SNEGSKA (reference sequence).